This T cell receptor (beta chain) was identified in a study of cytotoxic CD8 clonotypes in ibrutinib-treated CLL (dated by TCRdb to the early 2020s). The study in broad terms: The cohort was composed of about a dozen relapsed/refractory and around 15 treatment-naive patients; IGHV unmutated status was identified in 17 patients. Partial responses were observed in about 24 patients and complete responses in 2; after a median follow-up of roughly 62 months, remission was maintained in 14 patients and progression was observed in about twelve. Samples at response were collected after a median of roughly twelve months of treatment, with a range of about 6 to 40 months. On average, each sample had hundreds of thousands of productive templates and tens of thousands of productive rearrangements. Of the approximately 86 participants in the trial, approximately 25 had longitudinal samples available. Cryopreserved peripheral blood mononuclear cells were collected before treatment, at response, and at either disease progression or sustained remission. All remission and progressive disease samples were collected while patients were still receiving ibrutinib. What the work shows at the level of the full study, not this receptor alone: Baseline clonality was found to be higher than that of age-matched healthy donors and was strongly correlated with circulating CD8+ T-cell counts. Public clonotypes were rare and either shrank or stayed stable during treatment, and the rise in clonality at ibrutinib response reflected expansion of private clonotypes. Sustained-remission and progressing patients did not have matched sampling times, and lymph node repertoires were not examined. At ibrutinib response clonality went up, during sustained remission it held steady, and at progression it dropped back toward baseline.

Each clonotype received, on average, around 9.6x coverage in deep resolution sequencing performed on a MiSeq, where the target depth lay between 1 in 1 million and 1 in 200,000 T cells. The immunoSEQ hsTCRB Kit was used to generate the TCR beta libraries. In the source study's methods: The data were analyzed with ImmunoSEQ Analyzer and ImmunoSEQ Data Assistant, and V, D and J gene assignments followed IMGT definitions. Clonality, which ranges from 0 to 1, was calculated by subtracting the normalized Shannon entropy of productive rearrangement frequencies from one. Only overrepresented clonotypes making up at least 0.05% of each patient's repertoire were included in the public clonotype analysis. Some 13 repertoires from age-matched healthy donors, obtained from immuneACCESS, served as clonality controls. Not all clones reach the TCRdb copy of this immuneACCESS table, which keeps in-frame sequences only. Checked studies attribute under half of the gap to unresolved V genes and leave the rest unexplained. Clone size and the V and J calls come from that table; the DNA yielded D and trimming. For this sample there are around 140,000 clones; more than 70% appear just once. 6% to 9.5% of the sample is taken by the ten largest.

About this clone: The antigen it binds to is not known. No much larger clone is present one base from it, and per-base qualities are unavailable.

For TCR beta library preparation, about 2 micrograms of genomic DNA was extracted from cryopreserved PBMCs. Longitudinal blood samples from CLL patients receiving ibrutinib monotherapy were subjected to high-throughput TCR beta sequencing. Patients were enrolled in a phase 2 open-label single-center ibrutinib monotherapy trial. The sequences come from PBMCs, collected after 36 months of ibrutinib treatment. This clonotype was obtained from a human donor with chronic lymphocytic leukemia.

The DNA sequence is as follows: TGTGCCAGTACCACCGGGACAGGGGATGAAAAACTGTTTTTT. Its translation is CASTTGTGDEKLFF. The chain joins TRBV19 to TRBJ1-4; a stretch of 10 junction bases matches TRBD1. The germline V gene encodes CDR1 LNHDA and CDR2 SQIVND (reference sequence). Including the terminal cysteine and phenylalanine, the CDR3 comprises 14 residues. This entry keeps only the CDR3 DNA: 42 bases, framed from base 1. At the junction V is shortened by 7 bases and J by 6 bases; bases outside the gene matches: 5.